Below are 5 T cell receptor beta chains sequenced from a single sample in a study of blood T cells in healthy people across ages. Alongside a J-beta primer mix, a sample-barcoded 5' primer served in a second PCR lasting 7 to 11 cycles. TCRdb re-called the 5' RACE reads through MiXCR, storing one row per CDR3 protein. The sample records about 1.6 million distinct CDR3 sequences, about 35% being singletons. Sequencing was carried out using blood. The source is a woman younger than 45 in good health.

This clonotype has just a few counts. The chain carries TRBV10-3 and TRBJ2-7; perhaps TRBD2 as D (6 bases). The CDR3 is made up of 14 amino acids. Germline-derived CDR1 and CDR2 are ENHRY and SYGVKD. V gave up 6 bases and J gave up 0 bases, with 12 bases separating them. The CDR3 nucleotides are TGTGCCATCAGAGGAACTAGCAACTCCTACGAGCAGTACTTC. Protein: CAIRGTSNSYEQYF.

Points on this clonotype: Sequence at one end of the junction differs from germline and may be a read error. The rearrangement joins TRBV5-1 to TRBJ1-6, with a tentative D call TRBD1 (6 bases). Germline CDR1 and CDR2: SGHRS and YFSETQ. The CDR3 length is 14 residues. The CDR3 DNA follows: TGCGCCGGCAGCTTGGGGGCGACCGGATCACCCCTCCACTTT. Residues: CAGSLGATGSPLHF.

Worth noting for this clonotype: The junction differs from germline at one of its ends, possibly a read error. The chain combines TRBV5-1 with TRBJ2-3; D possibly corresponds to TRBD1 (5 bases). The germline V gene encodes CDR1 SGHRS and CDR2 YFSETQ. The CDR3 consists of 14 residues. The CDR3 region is CASSLDTCTDTQYF. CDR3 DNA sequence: TGCGCCAGCAGTTTGGACACCTGCACAGATACGCAGTATTTT.

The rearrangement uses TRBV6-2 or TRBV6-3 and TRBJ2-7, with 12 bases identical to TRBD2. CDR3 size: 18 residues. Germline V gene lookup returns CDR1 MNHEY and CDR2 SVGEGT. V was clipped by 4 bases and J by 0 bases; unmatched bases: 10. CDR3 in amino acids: CASSSPTGLAGTSYEQYF. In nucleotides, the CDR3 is TGTGCCAGCAGTTCCCCCACAGGACTAGCGGGGACCTCCTACGAGCAGTACTTC.

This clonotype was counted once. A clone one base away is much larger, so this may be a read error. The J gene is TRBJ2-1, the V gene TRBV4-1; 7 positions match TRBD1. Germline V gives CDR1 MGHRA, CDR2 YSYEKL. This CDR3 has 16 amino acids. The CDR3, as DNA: TGCGCCAGCAGCCAGGTTCTAAACAGGGGAAGCAATGAGCGGTTCTTC. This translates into CASSQVLNRGSNERFF.